This T cell receptor (beta chain) came from a study of human T cells and chemical hapten exposure. General study findings and limits: While controls formed fewer of them, expanded TCRs formed significantly more large CDR3 similarity clusters.

This CDR3 comprises 14 residues. Trimming cost V 5 bases and J 2 bases, with 12 bases left between them. Germline-derived CDR1 and CDR2 are SGHAT and FQNNGV. Time point noted: patch test 1, 2 weeks after DPC sensitization. Treatment defined: therapeutic diphenylcyclopropenone sensitization with weekly scalp DPC. Alopecia patients between 18 and 70 years old and suitable for DPC were used as donors. Unfractionated whole blood was the source of the extracted total RNA. This clonotype has a handful of counts. Its specificity is not known. The library tagged individual cDNA molecules with unique molecular identifiers. Via MiXCR, TCRdb re-called the RACE reads, giving one row per CDR3 protein. Here the sample spans 95,000 to 130,000 distinct CDR3 sequences, around 10% being singletons.

The material sequenced was whole blood, taken in connection with sensitization to the hapten diphenylcyclopropenone (DPC). This receptor was taken from a woman aged 45 to 65 with alopecia areata. Some clones in this sample may be carry-over from other donors' samples. The rearrangement joins TRBV11-2 to TRBJ2-5; D perhaps matches TRBD1 (6 bases). The CDR3 protein is CASSPGQPQETQYF. The CDR3 DNA is TGTGCCAGCAGCCCAGGACAGCCACAAGAGACCCAGTACTTC.